This T cell receptor (beta chain) was captured by sequencing in a study of blood T cell repertoires in COVID-19. On the study more broadly: The samples span acute and convalescent COVID-19 from the United States, Italy and Spain. The cDNA or gDNA used as material had been derived from T cells, B-cell-depleted T cells, or PBMCs.

Germline CDR1 KGHDR, CDR2 SFDVKD. J gave up 6 bases and V 8 bases, and 7 bases lay outside the gene matches. There are 14 residues in the CDR3. Per the authors' pipeline: Estimation of nucleated cell counts relied on the amplification of reference gene primers. Using immunoSEQ multiplex PCR, the repertoire was profiled, and TCRdb retains in-frame clones only, with some absent. The DNA was the basis for D and trimming; V, J and clone size are from that table. The sample has around 200,000 clones; around nine tenths are singletons. The sequence was collected from a man between 18 and 29 years old with active or convalescent COVID-19. V gene TRBV24-1 combines with J gene TRBJ2-2; 8 bases match TRBD2. Sequencing used peripheral blood. CDR3 in amino acids: CATKSASGPGELFF. CDR3 bases: TGTGCCACCAAATCAGCTAGCGGGCCCGGGGAGCTGTTTTTT.